This is a list of T cell receptor beta chains from one sample in a study of T-cell reconstitution after alpha-beta-depleted transplantation in children. TCRdb re-called the PCR reads with MiXCR, one entry per CDR3 protein. This table has fewer than 250,000 distinct CDR3 sequences, under 20% appearing once. The sample consisted of PBMCs, mostly from graft donor cells, taken 360 days after TCRalphabeta/CD19-depleted stem cell transplant. These receptors all come from a male patient under 10 years old who had a stem cell transplant for acute lymphoblastic leukemia, so the T cells may come from the graft donor. Both conserved end residues are part of each CDR3. The D gene is left open where the match is weak. For some rows the clone size is stated as once, few or many, or as a class when expanded; others skip it.

v_call: TRBV20-1; d_call: TRBD1; j_call: TRBJ2-7; clone_size: .; cdr3_nt: TGCAGTGCTAGAGAAGGGACAGGGGGCTTGTACGAGCAGTACTTC; cdr3_aa: CSAREGTGGLYEQYF
v_call: TRBV6-1; d_call: .; j_call: TRBJ1-1; clone_size: few; cdr3_nt: TGTGCCAGCAGTCCTCCTCGACCCAAAGCTTTCTTT; cdr3_aa: CASSPPRPKAFF
v_call: TRBV5-1; d_call: TRBD1; j_call: TRBJ1-1; clone_size: .; cdr3_nt: TGCGCCAGCAGCCCTGGACAGGGGATTGTAAACACTGAAGCTTTCTTT; cdr3_aa: CASSPGQGIVNTEAFF
v_call: TRBV27; d_call: .; j_call: TRBJ1-6; clone_size: .; cdr3_nt: TGTGCCAGCAGTTCAAGCCGGGACTATCCCCTCCACTTT; cdr3_aa: CASSSSRDYPLHF
v_call: TRBV25-1; d_call: .; j_call: TRBJ1-1; clone_size: .; cdr3_nt: TGTGCCAGCACCAAGGAACAGGGTTGGGGTGGAAACACTGAAGCTTTCTTT; cdr3_aa: CASTKEQGWGGNTEAFF
v_call: TRBV13; d_call: TRBD2; j_call: TRBJ2-1; clone_size: many; cdr3_nt: TGTGCCAGCAGCTCGCAGCGGGGGTACTTGAGTGAGCAGTTCTTC; cdr3_aa: CASSSQRGYLSEQFF
v_call: TRBV20-1; d_call: .; j_call: TRBJ2-5; clone_size: .; cdr3_nt: TGCAGTGCTAGAGTTTCTAGCCCGGGGGAGACCCAGTACTTC; cdr3_aa: CSARVSSPGETQYF
v_call: TRBV7-2; d_call: TRBD2; j_call: TRBJ2-5; clone_size: .; cdr3_nt: TGTGCCAGCAGCTTAGCGGGGACTAGTCAGCGAGAGACCCAGTACTTC; cdr3_aa: CASSLAGTSQRETQYF
v_call: TRBV27; d_call: TRBD1; j_call: TRBJ2-3; clone_size: .; cdr3_nt: TGTGCCAGCAGTCTAACCCAGGGGGCGTTCGCCCCAGATACGCAGTATTTT; cdr3_aa: CASSLTQGAFAPDTQYF
v_call: TRBV7-8; d_call: .; j_call: TRBJ2-7; clone_size: .; cdr3_nt: TGTGCCAGCAGCCAATTGCAGGGCTATTACGAGCAGTACTTC; cdr3_aa: CASSQLQGYYEQYF
v_call: TRBV12-3/TRBV12-4; d_call: .; j_call: TRBJ2-1; clone_size: few; cdr3_nt: TGTGCCAGCAGCCCATCCCGGACGAACGGGAATGAGCAGTTCTTC; cdr3_aa: CASSPSRTNGNEQFF
v_call: TRBV15; d_call: .; j_call: TRBJ2-1; clone_size: .; cdr3_nt: TGTGCCACCAGCAGGGTATGGGGTGGAACAGACTCCTACAATGAGCAGTTCTTC; cdr3_aa: CATSRVWGGTDSYNEQFF
v_call: TRBV7-9; d_call: TRBD1; j_call: TRBJ1-5; clone_size: few; cdr3_nt: TGTGCCAGCAGCTCGAACCGGGACAGGGCTCAGCCCCAGCATTTT; cdr3_aa: CASSSNRDRAQPQHF